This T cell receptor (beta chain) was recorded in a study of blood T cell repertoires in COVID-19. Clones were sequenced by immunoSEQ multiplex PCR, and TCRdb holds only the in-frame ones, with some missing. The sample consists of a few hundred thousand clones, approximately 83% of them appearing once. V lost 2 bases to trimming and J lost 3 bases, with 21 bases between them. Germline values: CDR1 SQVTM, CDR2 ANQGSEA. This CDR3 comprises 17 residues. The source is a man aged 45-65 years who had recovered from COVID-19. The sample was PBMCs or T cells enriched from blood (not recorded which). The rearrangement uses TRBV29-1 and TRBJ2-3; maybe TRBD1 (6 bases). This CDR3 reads CSVELPGTPILTDTQYF. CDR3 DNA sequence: TGCAGCGTTGAACTGCCCGGGACACCTATTCTAACAGATACGCAGTATTTT.